This T cell receptor (beta chain) was sequenced during a study of blood T cell repertoires in COVID-19. The assay was immunoSEQ multiplex PCR, and TCRdb's table has in-frame clones only and misses some. The repertoire holds about 240,000 clones, with more than 85% as singletons. Participant reports of clinical history set cohort assignment. This CDR3 region has 18 residues. In germline, CDR1 is SGHDN, CDR2 FVKESK. Trimming left V 1 base short and J 0 bases short, with 13 bases between. This sequence was found in a woman aged 30 to 39 who had recovered from COVID-19. V gene TRBV14 combines with J gene TRBJ2-6; D gene ambiguous. The sequencing sample was made of PBMCs or T cells enriched from blood (not recorded which). The chain's CDR3 is CASSQVGTASSGANVLTF. CDR3 DNA sequence: TGTGCCAGCAGCCAAGTAGGTACAGCAAGCTCTGGGGCCAACGTCCTGACTTTC.